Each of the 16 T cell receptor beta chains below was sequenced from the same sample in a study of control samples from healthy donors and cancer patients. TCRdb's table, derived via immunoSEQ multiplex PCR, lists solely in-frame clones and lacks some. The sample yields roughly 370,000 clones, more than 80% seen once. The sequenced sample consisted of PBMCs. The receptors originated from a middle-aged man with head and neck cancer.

The CDR3 sequence is CASSLLGSTDTQYF. The CDR3 DNA reads TGTGCCAGCTCATTACTAGGGAGCACAGATACGCAGTATTTT. The rearrangement uses TRBV7-3 and TRBJ2-3; the D gene is possibly TRBD2 (5 bases). V shed 8 bases and J shed 0 bases, with 12 bases lying between them. The germline gives CDR1 SGHTA, CDR2 FQGTGA. This CDR3 region has 14 residues.

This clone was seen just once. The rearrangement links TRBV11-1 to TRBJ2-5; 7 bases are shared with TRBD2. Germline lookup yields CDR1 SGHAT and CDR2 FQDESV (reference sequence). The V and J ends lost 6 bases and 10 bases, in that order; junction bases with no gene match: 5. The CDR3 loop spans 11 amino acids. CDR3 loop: CASRREGVQYF. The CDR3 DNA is TGTGCCAGCAGGAGGGAGGGAGTCCAGTACTTC.

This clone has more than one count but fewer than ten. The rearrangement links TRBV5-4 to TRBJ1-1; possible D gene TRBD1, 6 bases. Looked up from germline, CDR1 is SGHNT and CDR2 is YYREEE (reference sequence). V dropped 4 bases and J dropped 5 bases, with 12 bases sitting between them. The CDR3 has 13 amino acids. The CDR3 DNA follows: TGTGCCAGCAGCGGGGGGGCGGGGACTGAAGCTTTCTTT. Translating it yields CASSGGAGTEAFF.

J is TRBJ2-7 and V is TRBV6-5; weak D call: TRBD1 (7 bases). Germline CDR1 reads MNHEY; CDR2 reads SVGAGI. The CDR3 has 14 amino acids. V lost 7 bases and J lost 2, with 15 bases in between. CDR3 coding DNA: TGTGCCAGCATCTCGCGCAGGGGGGCCTACGAGCAGTACTTC. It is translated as CASISRRGAYEQYF.

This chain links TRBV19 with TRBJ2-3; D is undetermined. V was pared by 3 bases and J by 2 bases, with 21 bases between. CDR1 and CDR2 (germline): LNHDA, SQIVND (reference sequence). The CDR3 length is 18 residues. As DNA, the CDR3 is TGTGCCAGTAGTATTTCGGACGGACCACCTCCCCACACAGATACGCAGTATTTT. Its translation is CASSISDGPPPHTDTQYF.

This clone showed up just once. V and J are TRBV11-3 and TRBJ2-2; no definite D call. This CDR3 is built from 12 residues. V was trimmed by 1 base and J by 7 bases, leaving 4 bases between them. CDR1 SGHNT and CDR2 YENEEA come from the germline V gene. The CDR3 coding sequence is TGTGCCAGCAGCTTAGGCATCGGGGAGCTGTTTTTT. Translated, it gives CASSLGIGELFF.

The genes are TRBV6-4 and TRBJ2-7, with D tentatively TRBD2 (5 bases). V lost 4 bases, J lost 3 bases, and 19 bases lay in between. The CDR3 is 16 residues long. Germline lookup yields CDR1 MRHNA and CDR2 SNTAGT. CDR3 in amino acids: CASSVWQRIEIYEQYF. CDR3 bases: TGTGCCAGCAGTGTATGGCAGCGGATAGAGATCTACGAGCAGTACTTC.

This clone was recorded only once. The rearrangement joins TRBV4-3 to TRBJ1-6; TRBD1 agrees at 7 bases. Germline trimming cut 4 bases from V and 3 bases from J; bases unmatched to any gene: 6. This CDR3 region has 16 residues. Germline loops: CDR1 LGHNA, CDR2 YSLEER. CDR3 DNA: TGCGCCAGCAGCCCATTCCGGGACAGCTATAATTCACCCCTCCACTTT. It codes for CASSPFRDSYNSPLHF.

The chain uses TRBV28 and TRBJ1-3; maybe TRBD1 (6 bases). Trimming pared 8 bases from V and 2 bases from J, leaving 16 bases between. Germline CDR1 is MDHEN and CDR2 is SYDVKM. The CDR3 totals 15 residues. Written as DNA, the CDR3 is TGTGCCAGCTTTACTGACAGGCAGGCTGGAAACACCATATATTTT. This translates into CASFTDRQAGNTIYF.

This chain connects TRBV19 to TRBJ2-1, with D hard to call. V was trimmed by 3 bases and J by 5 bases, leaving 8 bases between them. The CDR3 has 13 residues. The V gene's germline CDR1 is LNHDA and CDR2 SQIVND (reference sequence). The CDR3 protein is CASSMSPNNEQFF. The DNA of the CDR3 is TGTGCCAGTAGTATGAGCCCGAACAATGAGCAGTTCTTC.

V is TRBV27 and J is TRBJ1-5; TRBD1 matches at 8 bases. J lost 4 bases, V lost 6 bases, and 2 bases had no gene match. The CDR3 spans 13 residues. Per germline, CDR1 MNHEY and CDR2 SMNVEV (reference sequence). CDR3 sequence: CASSRTGNQPQHF. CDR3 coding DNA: TGTGCCAGCAGCCGGACAGGGAATCAGCCCCAGCATTTT.

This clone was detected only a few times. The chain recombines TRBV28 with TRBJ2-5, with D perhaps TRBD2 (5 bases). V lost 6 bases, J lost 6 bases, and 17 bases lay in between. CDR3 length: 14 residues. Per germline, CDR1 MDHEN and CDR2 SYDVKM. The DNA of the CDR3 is TGTGCCAGCAGCCCTGGAGGAGAGATCAAGACCCAGTACTTC. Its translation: CASSPGGEIKTQYF.

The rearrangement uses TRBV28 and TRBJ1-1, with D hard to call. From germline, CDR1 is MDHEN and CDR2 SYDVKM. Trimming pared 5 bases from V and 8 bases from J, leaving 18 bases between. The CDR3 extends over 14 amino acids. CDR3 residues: CASSVPRGRSEAFF. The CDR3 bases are TGTGCCAGCAGTGTACCCCGAGGGAGATCCGAAGCTTTCTTT.

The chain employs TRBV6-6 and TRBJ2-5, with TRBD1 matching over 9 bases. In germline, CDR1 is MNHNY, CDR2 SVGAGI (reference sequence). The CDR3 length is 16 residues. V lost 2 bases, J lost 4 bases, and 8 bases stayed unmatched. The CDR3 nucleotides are TGTGCCAGCAGTTACCGGACAGGGGCCCCAGGAGAGACCCAGTACTTC. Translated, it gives CASSYRTGAPGETQYF.

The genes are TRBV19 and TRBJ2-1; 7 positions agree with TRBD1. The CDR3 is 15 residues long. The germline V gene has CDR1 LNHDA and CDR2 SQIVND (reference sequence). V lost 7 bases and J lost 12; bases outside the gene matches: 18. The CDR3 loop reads CASTIPGKGALGQFF. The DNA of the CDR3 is TGTGCCAGTACCATACCCGGAAAGGGGGCCCTCGGGCAGTTCTTC. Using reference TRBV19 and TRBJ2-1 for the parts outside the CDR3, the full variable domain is DGGITQSPKYLFRKEGQNVTLSCEQNLNHDAMYWYRQDPGQGLRLIYYSQIVNDFQKGDIAEGYSVSREKKESFPLTVTSAQKNPTAFYLCASTIPGKGALGQFFGPGTRLTVL.

In DNA form, the CDR3 reads TGTGCCAGCAGAGGACAGGGCCGTCAGCCCCAGCATTTT. This gives the protein CASRGQGRQPQHF. The chain links TRBV2 to TRBJ1-5; 8 bases are shared with TRBD1. V trimming: 6 bases; J trimming: 6 bases; junction bases outside the gene matches: 4. Germline CDR1 is SNHLY and CDR2 is FYNNEI. The CDR3 runs 13 residues. The full variable domain, completed using reference TRBV2 and TRBJ1-5, is EPEVTQTPSHQVTQMGQEVILRCVPISNHLYFYWYRQILGQKVEFLVSFYNNEISEKSEIFDDQFSVERPDGSNFTLKIRSTKLEDSAMYFCASRGQGRQPQHFGDGTRLSIL.